This TCR beta chain was identified during a study of T cell responses to AZD1222 COVID-19 vaccine. About the study: Second-dose groups at about 4 or about 12 weeks were pooled. Findings of the study overall: The sample set comprised mostly white British donors with more females, and clonal diversity was possibly underestimated. The breadth and depth of Spike-specific TCRs increased once two AZD1222 doses had been given. Just a handful of AZD1222 recipients tested seropositive at baseline.

V lost 3 bases, J lost 5 bases, and 6 bases stayed unmatched. The CDR3 has 14 residues. Per the germline V gene, CDR1 is MGHRA and CDR2 is YSYEKL. Using immunoSEQ multiplex PCR, the repertoire was profiled, and TCRdb retains in-frame clones only, with some absent. The top ten hold about 9.2% of the sample, which has approximately 190,000 clones, 94% seen once. A remark on this clone: Its target is unknown.

The chain uses TRBV4-1 and TRBJ2-5, with 7 bases identical to TRBD1. The TCR sequence derives from an adult in good health. Specimen: peripheral blood, collected on day 0 of AZD1222 vaccination. The CDR3 sequence: CASSQTGLRETQYF. In nucleotides, the CDR3 is TGCGCCAGCAGCCAGACAGGGCTGAGGGAGACCCAGTACTTC.